This T cell receptor beta chain was sequenced during a study of CD8 T cells in ankylosing spondylitis (dated 2017 in TCRdb). Regarding the complete study: The study set out to find disease-linked TCR variants by profiling T cell receptor beta repertoires in ankylosing spondylitis patients and healthy donors. The full study cohort comprised about 25 ankylosing spondylitis patients and some 100 healthy donors. Peripheral blood was sampled, and synovial fluid was additionally collected from ankylosing spondylitis patients.

CDR1 and CDR2 are read off the germline V gene as SGHVS and FQNEAQ. Between the V and J ends, shortened by 2 bases and 6 bases respectively, the junction contains 17 bases. Inclusive of the bounding cysteine and phenylalanine, the CDR3 is 17 residues long. Kept here is only the CDR3 DNA, which spans 51 bases and is read in frame from base 1. As to this clonotype: No antigen is known for it. Per-base qualities were not stored, and no clone one base away is much larger.

Beyond this particular receptor, the publication reports: A TCR beta motif of fewer than 10 highly homologous amino acid variants appeared characteristic of blood from ankylosing spondylitis patients. In peripheral blood, the disease-linked clones were found at relatively low frequencies and had a CD8+ phenotype. Some TCR beta motif variants had previously been reported in synovial fluid and blood of reactive arthritis patients, which suggested common disease-initiation mechanisms. The disease-linked clones were reported to be significantly enriched in matched synovial fluid samples from ankylosing spondylitis patients.

The sequencer listed for this sample is Illumina HiSeq 2500. Quantitative 5'-RACE with molecular barcodes was used to prepare TCR beta libraries. In the paper's pipeline: Disease-linked TCR variants were identified with a new computational method built on a probabilistic model of VDJ rearrangement. TCRdb took the public reads, trimmed them with fastp at Q25, ran MiXCR for clone calling and kept in-frame beta chains. Identical CDR3 proteins give one entry, which carries the most common genes and DNA. The V and J calls shown here were made by TCRdb, not taken from the authors' results. The sample profile shows 700,000 to 1,000,000 distinct CDR3 sequences; about 10% of them were found once. The top ten constitute around 0.51% of the sample.

The chain employs TRBV7-8 and TRBJ1-6; TRBD1 might be the D gene, on 5 matching bases. This receptor was obtained from a male donor with ankylosing spondylitis. Sequencing used blood, either unsorted or a sorted T cell fraction (not recorded which). The sequenced DNA is TGTGCCAGCAGCTTATTGGCAGGGCGGGGAGTTAATTCACCCCTCCACTTT. The resulting protein is CASSLLAGRGVNSPLHF.